One sample yielded the 17 T cell receptor beta chains listed below, sequenced in a study of monozygotic twins with inflammatory bowel disease. TCRdb re-analyzed the 5' RACE reads; it lists each CDR3 protein once, without DNA. The sample has around 370,000 distinct CDR3 sequences. The sample taken for sequencing was blood. These receptors were taken from a human donor with ulcerative colitis or Crohn's disease, or a healthy co-twin of an affected twin (not recorded which).

CDR3 region: CASSQDYGGRGNEQFF. The rearrangement uses TRBV3-1 and TRBJ2-1; the D call from TCRdb, TRBD1, cannot be confirmed without DNA. The CDR3 has 16 residues. Germline V CDR1 and CDR2: LGHDT, YNNKEL (reference sequence).

The chain couples TRBV7-9 to TRBJ2-4; lacking DNA, the TRBD1 call made by TCRdb goes unchecked. This CDR3 has 15 residues. Per germline, CDR1 SEHNR and CDR2 FQNEAQ (reference sequence). The CDR3 region is CASSLAAGNKNIQYF.

V usage is TRBV29-1 and J usage is TRBJ1-2. The germline V gene encodes CDR1 SQVTM and CDR2 ANQGSEA. The CDR3 consists of 12 residues. The CDR3 region is CSALTEDYGYTF.

This sequence joins TRBV10-3 and TRBJ2-7. The germline gives CDR1 ENHRY, CDR2 SYGVKD. The CDR3 runs to 12 residues. The CDR3 is CAISESRDEQYF.

The chain uses TRBV7-9 and TRBJ2-1. CDR3 size: 13 residues. Germline CDR1 SEHNR, CDR2 FQNEAQ (reference sequence). CDR3 amino acids: CASSPASYNEQFF.

CDR3 in amino acids: CSARGGHNQPQHF. The chain links TRBV20-1 to TRBJ1-5. The CDR3 is 13 residues long. Germline-derived CDR1 and CDR2 are DFQATT and SNEGSKA (reference sequence).

This chain joins TRBV5-1 and TRBJ2-7. Germline loops: CDR1 SGHRS, CDR2 YFSETQ. There are 13 residues in the CDR3. The CDR3: CASSVTASYEQYF.

The genes are TRBV11-1 and TRBJ2-2; checking the TCRdb D call of TRBD1 is not possible without DNA. Germline V gene data show CDR1 as SGHAT and CDR2 as FQDESV (reference sequence). The CDR3 sequence is 20 residues long. CDR3 in amino acids: CASSLLLGQGRSRNTGELFF.

This chain uses TRBV12-3 or TRBV12-4 with TRBJ1-1; the D gene TCRdb calls, TRBD1, cannot be checked with no DNA. This CDR3 has 15 amino acids. Here the CDR3 reads CASSSRAGRFAEAFF.

The rearrangement uses TRBV6-5 and TRBJ2-1; TCRdb designates TRBD1, a call that cannot be tested without DNA. This CDR3 has 13 amino acids. Germline V gives CDR1 MNHEY, CDR2 SVGAGI. CDR3: CASSPLSYNEQFF.

The chain carries TRBV14 and TRBJ2-1; TCRdb calls TRBD1, which cannot be checked without DNA. Germline assignment: CDR1 SGHDN and CDR2 FVKESK. The CDR3 totals 16 residues. The CDR3 loop reads CASSQEYGGLDNEQFF.

V usage is TRBV20-1 and J usage is TRBJ2-5; TCRdb calls TRBD2, which cannot be checked without DNA. The germline V gene has CDR1 DFQATT and CDR2 SNEGSKA (reference sequence). CDR3 length: 14 amino acids. The CDR3 is CSAGLAGGRETQYF.

The chain joins TRBV12-3 or TRBV12-4 to TRBJ2-7; checking the TCRdb D call of TRBD2 is not possible without DNA. The CDR3 loop spans 15 amino acids. CDR3 amino acids: CASSVGGGLSYEQYF.

The chain is built from TRBV6-2 or TRBV6-3 and TRBJ2-7. Germline CDR1 MNHEY, CDR2 SVGEGT. The CDR3 contains 13 residues. The CDR3: CASRSGSSYEQYF.

This rearrangement joins TRBV19 to TRBJ2-2; the TRBD1 assignment by TCRdb is unverifiable without DNA. Germline-derived CDR1 and CDR2 are LNHDA and SQIVND (reference sequence). The CDR3 runs 16 residues. The CDR3 region is CASSDRGRRNTGELFF.

The J gene is TRBJ2-7, the V gene TRBV25-1; there is no DNA to check the TCRdb D call of TRBD1. The CDR3 has 14 residues. Germline CDR1 is MGHDK and CDR2 is SYGVNS. The CDR3 sequence: CASTGQATNYEQYF.

The chain uses TRBV3-1 and TRBJ1-1; TCRdb proposes TRBD1, but this gene call is untestable without DNA. This CDR3 has 13 residues. Germline loops: CDR1 LGHDT, CDR2 YNNKEL (reference sequence). CDR3 in amino acids: CASSQGGNLEAFF.